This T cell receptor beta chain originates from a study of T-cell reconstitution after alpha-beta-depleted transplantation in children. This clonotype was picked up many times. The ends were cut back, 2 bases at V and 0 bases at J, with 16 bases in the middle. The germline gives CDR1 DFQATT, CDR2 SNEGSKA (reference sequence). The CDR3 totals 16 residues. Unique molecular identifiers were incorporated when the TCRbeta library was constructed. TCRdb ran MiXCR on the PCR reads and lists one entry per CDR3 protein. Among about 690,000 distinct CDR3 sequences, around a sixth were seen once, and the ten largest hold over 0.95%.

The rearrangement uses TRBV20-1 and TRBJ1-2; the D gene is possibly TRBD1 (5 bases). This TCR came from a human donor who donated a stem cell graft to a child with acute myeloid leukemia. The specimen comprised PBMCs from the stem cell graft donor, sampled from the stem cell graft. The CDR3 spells CSARPPGRLSNYGYTF. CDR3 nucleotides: TGCAGTGCTAGACCGCCAGGGCGACTATCTAACTATGGCTACACCTTC.